Listed below are T cell receptor beta chains from one sample, sequenced in a study of response to subunit inactivated influenza vaccine. TCRdb re-derived calls from the RT-PCR reads in MiXCR, one entry per CDR3 protein. The sample lists some 800,000 distinct CDR3 sequences, about 20% occurring once. Here the sequenced sample was PBMCs from blood, taken more than 4 days after vaccination. These receptors were collected from a man in his fifties or sixties who received an inactivated influenza vaccine. Each CDR3 is given with its conserved first and last residue. The D gene is left open where the match is weak. The listing skips clone size in some rows; elsewhere it reads once, few, many or a size class.

d_call: -
j_call: TRBJ1-2
clone_size: many
v_call: TRBV11-2
cdr3_nt: TGTGCCAGCAGCTTGGAGCCGACAGCTTATGGCTACACCTTC
cdr3_aa: CASSLEPTAYGYTF

d_call: -
j_call: TRBJ1-5
clone_size: many
v_call: TRBV7-2
cdr3_nt: TGTGCCAGCAGCCCCAGTAGCAATCAGCCCCAGCATTTT
cdr3_aa: CASSPSSNQPQHF

d_call: TRBD2
j_call: TRBJ2-1
clone_size: -
v_call: TRBV7-2
cdr3_nt: TGTGCCAGCAGCTTAGTCGTCCTAGCGGGAGTGGGGATTGAGCAGTTCTTC
cdr3_aa: CASSLVVLAGVGIEQFF

d_call: -
j_call: TRBJ2-3
clone_size: few
v_call: TRBV10-3
cdr3_nt: TGTGCCATCAGTGAGTCAATGTATCCGGGACTCCAAGGGACAGATACGCAGTATTTT
cdr3_aa: CAISESMYPGLQGTDTQYF

d_call: -
j_call: TRBJ2-7
clone_size: -
v_call: TRBV7-2
cdr3_nt: TGTGCCAGCAGCTTAGTTTTGCCAGAGGACGAGCAGTACTTC
cdr3_aa: CASSLVLPEDEQYF

d_call: TRBD2
j_call: TRBJ2-3
clone_size: many
v_call: TRBV10-3
cdr3_nt: TGTGCCATCGGTGTGGCGGGGGGGGTGGATACGCAGTATTTT
cdr3_aa: CAIGVAGGVDTQYF

d_call: -
j_call: TRBJ2-7
clone_size: few
v_call: TRBV20-1
cdr3_nt: TGCAGTGCTAGACCTCAGGAGAGAGCCTACGAGCAGTACTTC
cdr3_aa: CSARPQERAYEQYF

d_call: TRBD1
j_call: TRBJ1-2
clone_size: -
v_call: TRBV20-1
cdr3_nt: TGCAGTGCTACCCCCGGGACAGGAGGAGGATGTGGCTACACCTTC
cdr3_aa: CSATPGTGGGCGYTF

d_call: -
j_call: TRBJ2-2
clone_size: few
v_call: TRBV5-1
cdr3_nt: TGCGCCAGCAGCTTGGCCCGGTCGAACACCGGGGAGCTGTTTTTT
cdr3_aa: CASSLARSNTGELFF

d_call: TRBD1
j_call: TRBJ2-3
clone_size: -
v_call: TRBV5-1
cdr3_nt: TGCGCCAGCAGCTTGGGCTGGGACAGGGGTCCAGATACGCAGTATTTT
cdr3_aa: CASSLGWDRGPDTQYF

d_call: -
j_call: TRBJ1-4
clone_size: -
v_call: TRBV12-3/TRBV12-4
cdr3_nt: TGTGCCAGCAGTTCCCGAATCAAACTGTTTTTT
cdr3_aa: CASSSRIKLFF

d_call: TRBD1
j_call: TRBJ2-5
clone_size: -
v_call: TRBV12-3/TRBV12-4
cdr3_nt: TGTGCCAGCAGTTCCCCGGGACAGAAAGAGACCCAGTACTTC
cdr3_aa: CASSSPGQKETQYF

d_call: -
j_call: TRBJ2-7
clone_size: -
v_call: TRBV7-2
cdr3_nt: TGTGCCAGCAGCTCGTCCGGGACAATCGCCTACGAGCAGTACTTC
cdr3_aa: CASSSSGTIAYEQYF

d_call: -
j_call: TRBJ1-2
clone_size: few
v_call: TRBV12-3/TRBV12-4
cdr3_nt: TGTGCCAGCAGCCCGACGGGACGCCCGATGGGCTACACCTTC
cdr3_aa: CASSPTGRPMGYTF

d_call: TRBD2
j_call: TRBJ2-1
clone_size: -
v_call: TRBV12-3/TRBV12-4
cdr3_nt: TGTGCCAGCAGCCGCGGGGGGGCGCTGAATGAGCAGTTCTTC
cdr3_aa: CASSRGGALNEQFF

d_call: -
j_call: TRBJ2-5
clone_size: many
v_call: TRBV20-1
cdr3_nt: TGCAGTGCTAGAGCCCTCGGTGAGACCCAGTACTTC
cdr3_aa: CSARALGETQYF

d_call: -
j_call: TRBJ1-3
clone_size: -
v_call: TRBV6-1
cdr3_nt: TGTGCCAGCAGTAGAGAGGACAGTTTTACTGGAAACACCATATATTTT
cdr3_aa: CASSREDSFTGNTIYF

d_call: TRBD1
j_call: TRBJ1-3
clone_size: -
v_call: TRBV19
cdr3_nt: TGTGCCAGTAGTCCGGGACAGGCTGCTGCTGGAAACACCATATATTTT
cdr3_aa: CASSPGQAAAGNTIYF

d_call: TRBD1
j_call: TRBJ2-2
clone_size: few
v_call: TRBV5-5
cdr3_nt: TGTGCCAGCAGCAGGACTGGGACAGGGGGCGCTTGGGGGGAGCTGTTTTTT
cdr3_aa: CASSRTGTGGAWGELFF

d_call: -
j_call: TRBJ1-1
clone_size: -
v_call: TRBV12-3/TRBV12-4
cdr3_nt: TGTGCCAGCAGTTTCTGGCAGGACACTGAAGCTTTCTTT
cdr3_aa: CASSFWQDTEAFF

d_call: -
j_call: TRBJ2-7
clone_size: -
v_call: TRBV4-3
cdr3_nt: TGCGCCAGCAGCCGGAGGCCAGGGACGGGCCCTAACGAGCAGTACTTC
cdr3_aa: CASSRRPGTGPNEQYF

d_call: -
j_call: TRBJ2-7
clone_size: -
v_call: TRBV3-1
cdr3_nt: TGTGCCAGCAGCCTGGGGTCCTCATCCGTTTACGAGCAGTACTTC
cdr3_aa: CASSLGSSSVYEQYF

d_call: TRBD2
j_call: TRBJ2-7
clone_size: -
v_call: TRBV3-1
cdr3_nt: TGTGCCAGCAGCCGCGGGACTAGCGGGATTCGCCGATACGAGCAGTACTTC
cdr3_aa: CASSRGTSGIRRYEQYF

d_call: -
j_call: TRBJ2-7
clone_size: many
v_call: TRBV6-1
cdr3_nt: TGTGCCAGCACAAAGGAGGCAGGTGTGTACTACGAGCAGTACTTC
cdr3_aa: CASTKEAGVYYEQYF

d_call: -
j_call: TRBJ2-5
clone_size: few
v_call: TRBV11-2
cdr3_nt: TGTGCCAGCAGCCCCTTCGCCGTCCGGCCTTACCAAGAGACCCAGTACTTC
cdr3_aa: CASSPFAVRPYQETQYF

d_call: TRBD2
j_call: TRBJ2-1
clone_size: few
v_call: TRBV4-2
cdr3_nt: TGTGCCAGCAGCCAGGGACTAGTAAGGGGCAATGAGCAGTTCTTC
cdr3_aa: CASSQGLVRGNEQFF

d_call: -
j_call: TRBJ2-5
clone_size: -
v_call: TRBV6-5
cdr3_nt: TGTGCCAGCAGTTACCCGGGGAACCAAGAGACCCAGTACTTC
cdr3_aa: CASSYPGNQETQYF

d_call: -
j_call: TRBJ1-4
clone_size: many
v_call: TRBV4-1
cdr3_nt: TGCGCCAGCAGCCTGGATGAAAAACTGTTTTTT
cdr3_aa: CASSLDEKLFF

d_call: -
j_call: TRBJ2-1
clone_size: -
v_call: TRBV14
cdr3_nt: TGTGCCAGCAGCCAAGATTACAGGGAGAGTGAGCAGTTCTTC
cdr3_aa: CASSQDYRESEQFF

d_call: -
j_call: TRBJ2-5
clone_size: -
v_call: TRBV5-1
cdr3_nt: TGCGCCAGCAGCTTTTACAGGGTACCCCAAGAGACCCAGTACTTC
cdr3_aa: CASSFYRVPQETQYF

d_call: -
j_call: TRBJ2-1
clone_size: few
v_call: TRBV6-1
cdr3_nt: TGTGCCAGCAGTCCCCGACAGGCATATTACAATGAGCAGTTCTTC
cdr3_aa: CASSPRQAYYNEQFF

d_call: -
j_call: TRBJ2-7
clone_size: few
v_call: TRBV5-1
cdr3_nt: TGCGCCAGCAGCTTGGGGGACATTAGCGAGCAGTACTTC
cdr3_aa: CASSLGDISEQYF

d_call: -
j_call: TRBJ2-1
clone_size: -
v_call: TRBV20-1
cdr3_nt: TGCAGTGCAATTGACCCCCGCGGAAAGGGCTTATCCTACAATGAGCAGTTCTTC
cdr3_aa: CSAIDPRGKGLSYNEQFF

d_call: TRBD2
j_call: TRBJ2-1
clone_size: many
v_call: TRBV5-1
cdr3_nt: TGCGCCAGCAGCAGGCCCGGGACTAGCGGGAAGTCTCATGAGCAGTTCTTC
cdr3_aa: CASSRPGTSGKSHEQFF

d_call: -
j_call: TRBJ2-1
clone_size: few
v_call: TRBV7-8
cdr3_nt: TGTGCCAGCAGTCCACCAGGACAGAGTCCGTTCTTC
cdr3_aa: CASSPPGQSPFF

d_call: -
j_call: TRBJ2-7
clone_size: few
v_call: TRBV20-1
cdr3_nt: TGCAGTGCCTTCCGGAACTACGAGCAGTACTTC
cdr3_aa: CSAFRNYEQYF

d_call: TRBD2
j_call: TRBJ2-2
clone_size: -
v_call: TRBV20-1
cdr3_nt: TGCAGTGCCCCTACTGGAGCGGGAGTCACCGGGGAGCTGTTTTTT
cdr3_aa: CSAPTGAGVTGELFF

d_call: -
j_call: TRBJ2-5
clone_size: few
v_call: TRBV20-1
cdr3_nt: TGCAGTGCTAGCGGCAGTGAAGAGACCCAGTACTTC
cdr3_aa: CSASGSEETQYF

d_call: TRBD2
j_call: TRBJ2-3
clone_size: few
v_call: TRBV15
cdr3_nt: TGTGCCACCAGCACGGGGGGGTCTACGCAGTATTTT
cdr3_aa: CATSTGGSTQYF

d_call: -
j_call: TRBJ2-2
clone_size: few
v_call: TRBV5-1
cdr3_nt: TGCGCCAGCAGCTTGGGTGTCAGTAGTGGCACCGGGGAGCTGTTTTTT
cdr3_aa: CASSLGVSSGTGELFF

d_call: -
j_call: TRBJ2-1
clone_size: -
v_call: TRBV20-1
cdr3_nt: TGCAGTGCTAGAGGGACTGGTCTTGAGCAGTTCTTC
cdr3_aa: CSARGTGLEQFF

d_call: -
j_call: TRBJ2-7
clone_size: -
v_call: TRBV24-1
cdr3_nt: TGTGCCACCAGCCCGGGACCGATGTATCGAGAGCAGTACTTC
cdr3_aa: CATSPGPMYREQYF

d_call: -
j_call: TRBJ1-4
clone_size: few
v_call: TRBV9
cdr3_nt: TGTGCCAGCAGCAGATCAGGGGTCGTCTCCACTGAAAAACTGTTTTTT
cdr3_aa: CASSRSGVVSTEKLFF

d_call: TRBD2
j_call: TRBJ2-1
clone_size: few
v_call: TRBV9
cdr3_nt: TGTGCCAGCAGTCATCCTATTAGCGGGGAGTCCTACAATGAGCAGTTCTTC
cdr3_aa: CASSHPISGESYNEQFF

d_call: -
j_call: TRBJ2-1
clone_size: -
v_call: TRBV6-5
cdr3_nt: TGTGCCGTAGCACTACCTGATAATGAGCAGTTCTTC
cdr3_aa: CAVALPDNEQFF

d_call: -
j_call: TRBJ1-2
clone_size: -
v_call: TRBV12-3/TRBV12-4
cdr3_nt: TGTGCCAGCAGCCGCCCCGGGACGGTCTATGGCTACACCTTC
cdr3_aa: CASSRPGTVYGYTF

d_call: -
j_call: TRBJ1-1
clone_size: few
v_call: TRBV28
cdr3_nt: TGTGCCAGCAGTTTGAGGTACGACACTGAAGCTTTCTTT
cdr3_aa: CASSLRYDTEAFF

d_call: -
j_call: TRBJ1-2
clone_size: -
v_call: TRBV6-1
cdr3_nt: TGTGCCAGCAGGGGACACATGAACTATGGCTACACCTTC
cdr3_aa: CASRGHMNYGYTF

d_call: TRBD1
j_call: TRBJ2-6
clone_size: few
v_call: TRBV7-9
cdr3_nt: TGTGCCAGCAGCATCAACAGGGGATCCGGGGCCAACGTCCTGACTTTC
cdr3_aa: CASSINRGSGANVLTF

d_call: TRBD2
j_call: TRBJ2-3
clone_size: -
v_call: TRBV20-1
cdr3_nt: TGCAGTGCTAGAAGGGCCGCGGCAAGACTAGCGGGAGCTTCGGATACGCAGTATTTT
cdr3_aa: CSARRAAARLAGASDTQYF

d_call: -
j_call: TRBJ2-5
clone_size: few
v_call: TRBV7-8
cdr3_nt: TGTGCCAGCAGCTTAAGCCAGGGGAGAGGAGAGACCCAGTACTTC
cdr3_aa: CASSLSQGRGETQYF